This T cell receptor beta chain was captured in a study of cytomegalovirus exposure and HLA in healthy donors (dated by TCRdb to the late 2010s). Turning to the overall study: According to a later analysis, the roughly 120 validation repertoires were produced on the same platform as the roughly 700 repertoires of the first cohort. The aim of the study was to test whether cataloging public T cell receptors could identify signatures of past pathogen exposure. Besides the first cohort of 666 subjects, a separate validation cohort made up of roughly 120 different subjects was used. The study combined high-throughput TCR immunosequencing, statistical association of individual TCRs with disease status, and machine learning to predict cytomegalovirus infection status.

Broader findings and caveats from the paper: Most TCR sequences were observed very rarely across donors, whereas some public TCRs were present in many individuals. The authors suggested that the approach could potentially be extended to other disease states and immunological phenotypes. All 120 or so repertoires were used to score co-occurrence in the validation cohort in a later analysis, because that analysis had no HLA typing for the cohort. In both the original and validation cohorts, the classifier was reported to diagnose cytomegalovirus status with high specificity and sensitivity. In vitro tests confirmed that three of the cytomegalovirus-associated TCR beta chains recognize cytomegalovirus antigens. A total of 164 TCR beta chains were listed by the study as associated with cytomegalovirus. A later analysis found that TCRs clustered in the first cohort also tended to co-occur in the 110 or so validation repertoires, with more than 90% of cluster scores above 0.

In regard to this clone: No cognate antigen has been identified for it. No clone much larger than this one lies a single base away; base qualities are absent.

The library was built by means of the immunoSEQ multiplex PCR assay. In the source study's methods: A statistical classification framework was developed to diagnose cytomegalovirus status using the catalog of TCR beta chain sequences. TCRdb retrieved this table from immuneACCESS and kept in-frame rearrangements only. Not all clones are present; in checked studies, unresolved V genes account for under half, and no reason is known for the remainder. That table is the source of V, J and clone size, and D and trimming were worked out from the DNA. This sample has 75,000 to 95,000 clones in its table, and about 96% of those were observed once. The ten largest clones capture roughly 0.82% of the sample. Separate from the approximately 690-subject first cohort, the validation cohort of roughly 130 subjects was the group to which the donors belonged. The CDR3 goes from the cysteine to the phenylalanine over 16 residues. Solely the CDR3 DNA is kept, with 48 bases framed from the first base. The CDR1 and CDR2 encoded by the germline V gene are SGDLS and YYNGEE. V is reduced by 0 bases and J by 5 bases, leaving a spacing of 15 bases between them.

Sequencing was performed on PBMCs. This chain is built from TRBV9 and TRBJ2-1, with TRBD2 perhaps the D gene, on 6 matching bases. The sequence derives from a man between 18 and 29 years old in good health and CMV-seronegative. The nucleotide sequence reads TGTGCCAGCAGCGTAGGATCCATGGGACTCCACAATGAGCAGTTCTTC. Translated, this is CASSVGSMGLHNEQFF.